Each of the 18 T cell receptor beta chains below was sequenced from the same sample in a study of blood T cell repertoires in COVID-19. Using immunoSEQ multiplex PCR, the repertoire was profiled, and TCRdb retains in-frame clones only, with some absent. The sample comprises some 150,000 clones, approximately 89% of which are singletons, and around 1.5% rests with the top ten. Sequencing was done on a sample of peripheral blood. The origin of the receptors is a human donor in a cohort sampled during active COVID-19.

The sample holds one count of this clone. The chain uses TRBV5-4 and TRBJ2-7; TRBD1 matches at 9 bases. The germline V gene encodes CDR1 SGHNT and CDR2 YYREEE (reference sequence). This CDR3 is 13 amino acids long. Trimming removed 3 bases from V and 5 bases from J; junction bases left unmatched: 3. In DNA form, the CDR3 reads TGTGCCAGCAGCTGGGACAGGGTCAACGAGCAGTACTTC. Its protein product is CASSWDRVNEQYF.

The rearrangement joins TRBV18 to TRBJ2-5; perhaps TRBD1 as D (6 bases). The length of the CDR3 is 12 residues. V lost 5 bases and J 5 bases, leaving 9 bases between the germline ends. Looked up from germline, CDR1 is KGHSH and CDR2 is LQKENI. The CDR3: CASSDQGETQYF. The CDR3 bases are TGTGCCAGCTCAGACCAGGGGGAGACCCAGTACTTC.

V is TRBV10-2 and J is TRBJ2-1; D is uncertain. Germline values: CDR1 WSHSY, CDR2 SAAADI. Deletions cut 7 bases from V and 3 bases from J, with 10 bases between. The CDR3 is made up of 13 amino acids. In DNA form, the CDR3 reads TGCGCCAGCACCCCCAGATACTACAATGAGCAGTTCTTC. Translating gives CASTPRYYNEQFF.

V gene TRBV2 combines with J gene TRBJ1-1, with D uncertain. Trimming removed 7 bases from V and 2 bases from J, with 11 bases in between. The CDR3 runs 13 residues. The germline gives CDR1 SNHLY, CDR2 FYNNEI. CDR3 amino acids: CASNRNRNTEAFF. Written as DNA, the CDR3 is TGTGCCAGCAACCGTAACAGAAACACTGAAGCTTTCTTT.

CDR3 sequence: CATSDLVLAGGPADTQYF. The DNA for the CDR3 is TGTGCCACCAGTGATTTGGTCTTAGCGGGGGGGCCCGCAGATACGCAGTATTTT. The chain uses TRBV24-1 and TRBJ2-3, with TRBD2 identical over 11 bases. Germline loops: CDR1 KGHDR, CDR2 SFDVKD. J lost 4 bases, V lost 0 bases, and 8 bases had no gene match. The CDR3 spans 18 residues.

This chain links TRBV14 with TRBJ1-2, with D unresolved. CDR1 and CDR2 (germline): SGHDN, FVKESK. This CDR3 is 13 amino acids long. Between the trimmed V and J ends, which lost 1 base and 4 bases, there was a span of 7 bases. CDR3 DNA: TGTGCCAGCAGCCAAGCGGCGGTCTATGGCTACACCTTC. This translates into CASSQAAVYGYTF.

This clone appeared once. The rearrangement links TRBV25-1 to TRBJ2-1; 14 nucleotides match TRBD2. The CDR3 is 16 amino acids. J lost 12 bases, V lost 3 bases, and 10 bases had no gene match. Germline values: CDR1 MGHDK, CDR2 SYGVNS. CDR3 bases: TGTGCCAGCAGTGATATGGGAGGACTAGCGGGGGGACGGCAGTTCTTC. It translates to CASSDMGGLAGGRQFF.

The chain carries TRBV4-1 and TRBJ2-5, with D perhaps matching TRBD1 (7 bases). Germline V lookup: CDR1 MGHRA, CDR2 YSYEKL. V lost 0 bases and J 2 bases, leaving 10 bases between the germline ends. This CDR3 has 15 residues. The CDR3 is CASSQDAGQQETQYF. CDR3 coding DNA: TGCGCCAGCAGCCAAGACGCGGGACAGCAAGAGACCCAGTACTTC.

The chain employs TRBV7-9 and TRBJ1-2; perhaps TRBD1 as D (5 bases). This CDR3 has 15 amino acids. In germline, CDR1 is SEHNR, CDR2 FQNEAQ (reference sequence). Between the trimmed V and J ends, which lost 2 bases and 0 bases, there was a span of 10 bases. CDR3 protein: CASSLTGGANYGYTF. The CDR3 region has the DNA TGTGCCAGCAGCTTAACCGGGGGAGCTAACTATGGCTACACCTTC.

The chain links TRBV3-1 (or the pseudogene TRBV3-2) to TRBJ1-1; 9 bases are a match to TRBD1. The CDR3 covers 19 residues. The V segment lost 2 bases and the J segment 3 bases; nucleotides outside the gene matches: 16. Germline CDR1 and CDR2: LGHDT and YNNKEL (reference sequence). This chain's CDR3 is CASSQWDRVRGIRDTEAFF. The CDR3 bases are TGTGCCAGCAGCCAATGGGACAGGGTTAGGGGAATAAGGGACACTGAAGCTTTCTTT.

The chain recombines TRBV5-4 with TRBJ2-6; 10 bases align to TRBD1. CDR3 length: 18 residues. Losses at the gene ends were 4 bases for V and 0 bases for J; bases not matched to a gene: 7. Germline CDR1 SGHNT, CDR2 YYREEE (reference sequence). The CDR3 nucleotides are TGTGCCAGCAGCCCTAGTAGGACAGGGGGCTCTGGGGCCAACGTCCTGACTTTC. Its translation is CASSPSRTGGSGANVLTF.

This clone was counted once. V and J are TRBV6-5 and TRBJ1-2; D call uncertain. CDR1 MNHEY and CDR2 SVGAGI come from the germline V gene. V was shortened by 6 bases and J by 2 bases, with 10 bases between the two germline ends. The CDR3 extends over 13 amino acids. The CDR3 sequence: CASRETANYGYTF. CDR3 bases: TGTGCCAGCAGGGAGACCGCGAACTATGGCTACACCTTC.

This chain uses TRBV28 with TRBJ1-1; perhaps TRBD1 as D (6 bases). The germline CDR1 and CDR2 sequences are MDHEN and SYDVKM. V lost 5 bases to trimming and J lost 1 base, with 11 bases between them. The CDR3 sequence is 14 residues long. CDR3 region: CASSLYRENTEAFF. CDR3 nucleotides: TGTGCCAGCAGTCTGTACAGGGAGAACACTGAAGCTTTCTTT.

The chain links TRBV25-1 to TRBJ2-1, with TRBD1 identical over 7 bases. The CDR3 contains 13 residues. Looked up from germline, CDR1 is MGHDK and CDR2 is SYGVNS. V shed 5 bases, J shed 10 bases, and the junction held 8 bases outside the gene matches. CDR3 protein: CASSRETQGEQFF. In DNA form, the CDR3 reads TGTGCCAGCAGTAGGGAAACACAGGGGGAGCAGTTCTTC.

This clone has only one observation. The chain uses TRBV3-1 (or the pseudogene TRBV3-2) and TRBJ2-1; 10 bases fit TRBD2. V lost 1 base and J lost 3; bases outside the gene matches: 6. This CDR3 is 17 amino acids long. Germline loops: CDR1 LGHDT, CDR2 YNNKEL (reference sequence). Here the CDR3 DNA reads TGTGCCAGCAGCCAAGGGTTAGCGGGGGGTTTCTACAATGAGCAGTTCTTC. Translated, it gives CASSQGLAGGFYNEQFF.

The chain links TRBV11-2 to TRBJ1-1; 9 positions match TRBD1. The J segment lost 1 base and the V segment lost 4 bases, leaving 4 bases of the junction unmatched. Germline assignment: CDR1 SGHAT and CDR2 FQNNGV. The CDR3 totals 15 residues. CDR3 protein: CASSSIQGANTEAFF. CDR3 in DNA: TGTGCCAGCAGCTCCATACAGGGGGCGAACACTGAAGCTTTCTTT.

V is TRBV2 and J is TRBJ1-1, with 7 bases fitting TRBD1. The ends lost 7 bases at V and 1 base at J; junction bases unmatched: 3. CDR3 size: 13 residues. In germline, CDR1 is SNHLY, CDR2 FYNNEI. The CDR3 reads CASTTGENTEAFF. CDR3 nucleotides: TGTGCCAGCACTACAGGGGAGAACACTGAAGCTTTCTTT.

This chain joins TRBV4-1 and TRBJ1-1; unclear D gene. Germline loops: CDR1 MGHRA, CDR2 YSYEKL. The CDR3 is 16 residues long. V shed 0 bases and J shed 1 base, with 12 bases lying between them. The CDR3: CASSQDTRSENTEAFF. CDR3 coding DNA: TGCGCCAGCAGCCAAGATACCCGGAGCGAGAACACTGAAGCTTTCTTT.